This entry is about one TCR beta chain. Antigen: not known. These data belong to a study of T cell responses to AZD1222 COVID-19 vaccine. Across the whole study: Second doses at about 4 or about 12 weeks were pooled. Findings and caveats of the study: Donor demographics were predominantly white British with a female majority; clonal diversity may be underestimated. Among vaccine-associated CD4 TCRs, coverage spanned spike, with dominance at 160-218 and 743-854.

The repertoire was sequenced with immunoSEQ multiplex PCR; TCRdb's copy has only in-frame clones and lacks some. The sample gives about 68,000 clones, about three quarters of which show up once; 9.5% to 13% is in the top ten. Trimming took off 6 bases at V and 4 bases at J, with 11 bases between the two ends. Germline loops: CDR1 WSHSY, CDR2 SAAADI. CDR3 size: 13 residues. Sequencing was performed on peripheral blood, taken on day 0 of AZD1222 vaccination. The V call is TRBV10-2, the J call TRBJ2-3; D gene unclear. This receptor was taken from an adult in good health. The chain's CDR3 is CASRLTPPDTQYF. CDR3 in DNA: TGCGCCAGCAGATTGACACCTCCAGATACGCAGTATTTT.